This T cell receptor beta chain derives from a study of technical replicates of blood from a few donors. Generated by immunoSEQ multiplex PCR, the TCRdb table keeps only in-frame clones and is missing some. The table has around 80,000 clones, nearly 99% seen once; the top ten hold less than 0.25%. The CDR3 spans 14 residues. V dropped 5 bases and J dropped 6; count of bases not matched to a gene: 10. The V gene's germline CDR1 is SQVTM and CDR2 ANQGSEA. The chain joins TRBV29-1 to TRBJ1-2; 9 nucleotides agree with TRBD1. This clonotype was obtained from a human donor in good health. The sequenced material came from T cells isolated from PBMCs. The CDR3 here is CSVLFPGQGNGYTF. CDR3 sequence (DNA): TGCAGCGTTCTCTTTCCGGGACAGGGAAATGGCTACACCTTC.